The 24 T cell receptor beta chains below come from one sample, sequenced in a study of OX40 agonist ivuxolimab in advanced cancers. Using immunoSEQ multiplex PCR, the repertoire was profiled, and TCRdb retains in-frame clones only, with some absent. The table lists about 69,000 clones, 90% of them singletons, with over 9.5% in the top ten. The specimen comprised CD4+ or CD8+ T cells sorted from blood, sampled in a trial of the OX40 agonist ivuxolimab. Receptor source: an adult with an advanced solid tumor such as melanoma, head and neck, liver or kidney cancer.

This clone showed up just once. The chain is built from TRBV9 and TRBJ2-3; D is uncertain. V was shortened by 4 bases and J by 4 bases, with 19 bases between the two germline ends. Looked up from germline, CDR1 is SGDLS and CDR2 is YYNGEE. The CDR3 length is 16 residues. Written as DNA, the CDR3 is TGTGCCAGCAGCTACTTTCGAGAGCAGGTCTCAGATACGCAGTATTTT. It encodes CASSYFREQVSDTQYF.

The chain combines TRBV28 with TRBJ2-5, with 8 bases fitting TRBD1. V was clipped by 5 bases and J by 0 bases; unmatched bases: 8. This CDR3 has 16 residues. Germline assignment: CDR1 MDHEN and CDR2 SYDVKM. The CDR3, as DNA: TGTGCCAGCAGTAGGACAGGGAGCCCCCACCAAGAGACCCAGTACTTC. Translated, it gives CASSRTGSPHQETQYF.

This clone was counted only a few times. The CDR3 DNA is TGCGCCAGCAGTCATGCGACTAGCGGGAGAATAGATACGCAGTATTTT. Its protein product is CASSHATSGRIDTQYF. This chain uses TRBV23-1 with TRBJ2-3; TRBD2 matches 12 bases. Being an ORF, TRBV23-1 has a function that is uncertain. The CDR3 loop spans 16 amino acids. Losses at the gene ends were 3 bases for V and 5 bases for J; bases not matched to a gene: 6.

V is TRBV10-3 and J is TRBJ2-1; TRBD1 aligns across 12 bases. V shed 6 bases and J 6 bases; nucleotides not matched to a gene: 3. Germline CDR1 reads ENHRY; CDR2 reads SYGVKD. The CDR3 runs 14 residues. The CDR3 nucleotides are TGTGCCATCAGCCGGGACAGGGGGCCCAATGAGCAGTTCTTC. This sequence encodes CAISRDRGPNEQFF.

The J gene is TRBJ2-5, the V gene TRBV5-4, with TRBD2 matching 8 bases. J gave up 6 bases and V 1 base, and 8 bases lay outside the gene matches. This CDR3 is built from 15 residues. Germline values: CDR1 SGHNT, CDR2 YYREEE (reference sequence). CDR3 sequence (DNA): TGTGCCAGCAGCTTGTCAGGGACTAGGAGCCAGACCCAGTACTTC. It is translated as CASSLSGTRSQTQYF.

This rearrangement joins TRBV12-5 to TRBJ2-2; D is possibly TRBD2 (6 bases). This CDR3 spans 15 amino acids. V was trimmed by 7 bases and J by 0 bases, leaving 12 bases between them. CDR1 and CDR2 from the germline V gene are LGHNT and FRNRAP. CDR3 amino acids: CASAIAGPNTGELFF. The CDR3 nucleotides read TGTGCTAGTGCTATCGCGGGGCCGAACACCGGGGAGCTGTTTTTT.

This clone was observed a handful of times. J is TRBJ2-7 and V is TRBV5-1; possible D gene TRBD1, 6 bases. Germline-derived CDR1 and CDR2 are SGHRS and YFSETQ. Trimming cost V 5 bases and J 3 bases, with 18 bases left between them. The CDR3 extends over 15 amino acids. For the CDR3, the DNA is TGCGCCAGCAGAGGGGCCTGGCAGGGGCACTACGAGCAGTACTTC. This gives the protein CASRGAWQGHYEQYF.

The V and J genes are TRBV2 and TRBJ2-1; maybe TRBD2 (5 bases). With 6 bases removed from V and 10 bases from J, the gap between germline ends came to 13 bases. Germline V gene data show CDR1 as SNHLY and CDR2 as FYNNEI. This CDR3 comprises 12 residues. CDR3 sequence reads: CASSLLGREQFF. The CDR3 nucleotides read TGTGCCAGCAGCCTTCTGGGGAGAGAGCAGTTCTTC. Based on the CDR3 plus reference TRBV2 and TRBJ2-1, the full variable domain is EPEVTQTPSHQVTQMGQEVILRCVPISNHLYFYWYRQILGQKVEFLVSFYNNEISEKSEIFDDQFSVERPDGSNFTLKIRSTKLEDSAMYFCASSLLGREQFFGPGTRLTVL.

V and J are TRBV20-1 and TRBJ2-5, with D tentatively TRBD2 (5 bases). There are 10 residues in the CDR3. The germline V gene encodes CDR1 DFQATT and CDR2 SNEGSKA (reference sequence). CDR3 residues: CSGGLETQYF. The DNA of the CDR3 is TGCAGCGGCGGGCTAGAGACCCAGTACTTC.

The chain employs TRBV7-3 and TRBJ2-5; the D is unclear. Germline lookup yields CDR1 SGHTA and CDR2 FQGTGA. V was pared by 5 bases and J by 5 bases, with 12 bases between. The CDR3 is made up of 13 amino acids. The CDR3 sequence: CASSPRYSETQYF. CDR3 DNA: TGTGCCAGCAGCCCCCGGTACAGCGAGACCCAGTACTTC.

The chain joins TRBV18 to TRBJ2-1, with D perhaps TRBD1 (6 bases). V lost 3 bases and J lost 8, with 11 bases in between. From germline, CDR1 is KGHSH and CDR2 LQKENI. There are 13 residues in the CDR3. CDR3 nucleotides: TGTGCCAGCTCACCCCAGGGGATTGATGAGCAGTTCTTC. Its translation: CASSPQGIDEQFF. Looking up the rest from reference TRBV18 and TRBJ2-1 gives the full variable domain: NAGVMQNPRHLVRRRGQEARLRCSPMKGHSHVYWYRQLPEEGLKFMVYLQKENIIDESGMPKERFSAEFPKEGPSILRIQQVVRGDSAAYFCASSPQGIDEQFFGPGTRLTVL.

V is TRBV4-3 and J is TRBJ2-7, with D perhaps matching TRBD1 (6 bases). CDR1 is LGHNA and CDR2 is YSLEER in the germline V gene. CDR3 length: 15 residues. The germline V and J ends were trimmed by 1 base and 4 bases, with 14 bases remaining between them. The CDR3 is CASSQVVGAGYEQYF. In DNA, the CDR3 is TGCGCCAGCAGCCAAGTGGTGGGGGCGGGTTACGAGCAGTACTTC.

The gene calls are TRBV9 and TRBJ2-7; a possible D gene is TRBD2 (5 bases). V was cut by 0 bases and J by 5 bases, with 15 bases left in between. CDR3 length: 15 residues. Germline lookup yields CDR1 SGDLS and CDR2 YYNGEE. CDR3 protein: CASSVEAGELNEQYF. The CDR3 DNA sequence: TGTGCCAGCAGCGTAGAGGCTGGGGAGTTGAACGAGCAGTACTTC.

This chain connects TRBV10-2 to TRBJ2-5; 14 bases match TRBD2. The V segment lost 10 bases and the J segment 4 bases; nucleotides outside the gene matches: 8. This CDR3 has 15 residues. In germline, CDR1 is WSHSY, CDR2 SAAADI. The CDR3 is CATGTSGSLGETQYF. DNA of the CDR3: TGCGCCACCGGGACTAGCGGGAGTCTGGGAGAGACCCAGTACTTC.

The gene calls are TRBV10-1 and TRBJ1-4, with unresolved D. Per germline, CDR1 WNHNN and CDR2 SYGVQD (reference sequence). The CDR3 spans 14 residues. V shed 5 bases and J shed 6 bases, with 13 bases lying between them. The CDR3 loop is CASSSGKTYEKLFF. The CDR3 region has the DNA TGCGCCAGCAGTTCCGGAAAGACTTATGAAAAACTGTTTTTT.

In its sample, this clone was seen a few times. The rearrangement joins TRBV5-1 to TRBJ1-1; D uncertain. This CDR3 comprises 14 residues. Germline loops: CDR1 SGHRS, CDR2 YFSETQ. With 0 bases removed from V and 1 base from J, the gap between germline ends came to 7 bases. The DNA of the CDR3 is TGCGCCAGCAGCTTGGGGACTAGGAACACTGAAGCTTTCTTT. This sequence encodes CASSLGTRNTEAFF.

V and J are TRBV5-4 and TRBJ2-3; D is perhaps TRBD1 or TRBD2 (5 bases each). The CDR3 has 15 residues. The germline V gene has CDR1 SGHNT and CDR2 YYREEE (reference sequence). Trimming removed 5 bases from V and 1 base from J, with 14 bases in between. The CDR3: CASRVRDGGTDTQYF. In DNA form, the CDR3 reads TGTGCCAGCAGGGTCCGGGACGGGGGCACAGATACGCAGTATTTT.

The chain uses TRBV6-5 and TRBJ1-1; D unresolved. The CDR3 has 15 amino acids. V gave up 0 bases and J gave up 0 bases, with 8 bases separating them. Per germline, CDR1 MNHEY and CDR2 SVGAGI. The DNA for the CDR3 is TGTGCCAGCAGTTACTCAACCCGAATGAACACTGAAGCTTTCTTT. Protein product: CASSYSTRMNTEAFF.

This rearrangement joins TRBV11-2 to TRBJ1-2, with D unresolved. CDR1 and CDR2 from the germline V gene are SGHAT and FQNNGV. Trimming removed 3 bases at V and 7 bases at J, with 9 bases between. CDR3 size: 12 residues. CDR3 DNA: TGTGCCAGCAGCTTTACGAAGGTTGGCTACACCTTC. Amino acids: CASSFTKVGYTF. The entire variable domain, with the rest obtained from reference TRBV11-2 and TRBJ1-2, is as follows: EAGVAQSPRYKIIEKRQSVAFWCNPISGHATLYWYQQILGQGPKLLIQFQNNGVVDDSQLPKDRFSAERLKGVDSTLKIQPAKLEDSAVYLCASSFTKVGYTFGSGTRLTVV.

The CDR3 here is CASSLAFGMNTGELFF. As DNA, the CDR3 is TGTGCCAGCAGCTTAGCCTTTGGGATGAACACCGGGGAGCTGTTTTTT. V usage is TRBV7-2 and J usage is TRBJ2-2, with D unclear. The CDR3 sequence is 16 residues long. Germline values: CDR1 SGHTA, CDR2 FQGNSA. V was cut by 0 bases and J by 1 base, with 9 bases left in between.

The genes are TRBV7-2 and TRBJ1-5, with TRBD1 as a possible D gene (5 bases). Germline V gene data show CDR1 as SGHTA and CDR2 as FQGNSA. The CDR3 totals 15 residues. V was clipped by 2 bases and J by 1 base, with 9 bases between them. The DNA of the CDR3 is TGTGCCAGCAGCTTACAGGGAGGGAGCAATCAGCCCCAGCATTTT. Translated: CASSLQGGSNQPQHF.

The V call is TRBV5-1, the J call TRBJ1-4; D unclear. There are 14 residues in the CDR3. Germline-derived CDR1 and CDR2 are SGHRS and YFSETQ. V was trimmed by 4 bases and J by 7 bases, leaving 14 bases between them. CDR3 nucleotide sequence: TGCGCCAGCAGCCCGGGTGCGTTTGGTGAAAAACTGTTTTTT. This translates into CASSPGAFGEKLFF.

The chain recombines TRBV4-1 with TRBJ1-1; 9 bases are a match to TRBD1. After removal of 0 bases from V and 1 base from J, the junction contained 3 bases not matched to a gene. Germline CDR1 MGHRA, CDR2 YSYEKL. The CDR3 covers 16 residues. The CDR3 DNA reads as TGCGCCAGCAGCCAAGATGGGACAGGGACGAACACTGAAGCTTTCTTT. It is translated as CASSQDGTGTNTEAFF.

CDR3 coding DNA: TGTGCCAGCACCAAAAGGGGCGGGACGGGAGGATCACCCCTCCACTTT. It translates to CASTKRGGTGGSPLHF. The chain links TRBV28 to TRBJ1-6, with D possibly TRBD1 on 5 matching bases. Germline V gene data show CDR1 as MDHEN and CDR2 as SYDVKM. The CDR3 totals 16 residues. Trimming removed 7 bases at V and 10 bases at J, with 23 bases between.